Below are 20 T cell receptor beta chains sequenced from a single sample in a study of T cell repertoires in cytomegalovirus infection. TCRdb recomputed calls from the reads with MiXCR, one row per CDR3 protein. Seen here are 650,000 to 850,000 distinct CDR3 sequences, 29% observed once, and the top ten hold roughly 14%. No cognate antigen is known for these TCRs. The specimen was cultured CD8+ T cells from PBMCs, collected from culture after CMV antigen stimulation. These receptors all come from a human donor in good health (CMV status not recorded). Some clones in this sample may be carry-over from other donors' samples.

J is TRBJ1-1 and V is TRBV5-1; no clear D gene. The V end was cut by 4 bases, the J end by 7 bases, with 14 bases between. Looked up from germline, CDR1 is SGHRS and CDR2 is YFSETQ. CDR3 length: 13 amino acids. The CDR3 DNA reads as TGCGCCAGCAGCCCCGTGGCTTCGGGTGAAGCTTTCTTT. Translated: CASSPVASGEAFF.

As to this clonotype: One end of the junction is discordant with germline, which a read error may explain. CDR3 in amino acids: CASSLAGLLQGTQYF. The CDR3 region has the DNA TGTGCCAGCAGCTTAGCGGGACTGCTACAAGGGACCCAGTACTTC. The chain links TRBV7-6 to TRBJ2-5, with D possibly TRBD2 on 6 matching bases. Germline V gene data show CDR1 as SGHVS and CDR2 as FNYEAQ. The CDR3 has 15 residues.

This clonotype was detected only a few times. V gene TRBV7-8 combines with J gene TRBJ1-2, with TRBD1 as a possible D gene (5 bases). V lost 1 base and J lost 4, with 16 bases in between. The CDR3 length is 16 residues. Germline CDR1 reads SGHVS; CDR2 reads FQNEAQ. The CDR3 DNA follows: TGTGCCAGCAGCTTAGAAGGGCCGGGACCCATCTATGGCTACACCTTC. Protein: CASSLEGPGPIYGYTF.

The rearrangement links TRBV7-9 to TRBJ2-5; TRBD1 matches at 7 bases. J lost 2 bases, V lost 6 bases, and 9 bases had no gene match. The CDR3 extends over 15 amino acids. CDR1 is SEHNR, CDR2 FQNEAQ, per germline (reference sequence). The CDR3 sequence: CASSIPDRFQETQYF. For the CDR3, the DNA is TGTGCCAGCAGTATCCCGGACAGGTTTCAAGAGACCCAGTACTTC.

This clonotype was recorded only once. This sequence joins TRBV7-6 and TRBJ2-1; the match to TRBD2 covers 8 bases. V lost 0 bases, J lost 8 bases, and 6 bases stayed unmatched. Germline CDR1 SGHVS, CDR2 FNYEAQ. This CDR3 comprises 15 residues. The CDR3 loop reads CASSLASGGVDEQFF. CDR3 nucleotide sequence: TGTGCCAGCAGCTTAGCGAGCGGGGGAGTCGATGAGCAGTTCTTC.

This clonotype was observed a few times. The J gene is TRBJ1-1, the V gene TRBV6-2 or TRBV6-3; D gene unclear. Germline V gene lookup returns CDR1 MNHEY and CDR2 SVGEGT. CDR3 size: 15 residues. Trimming removed 6 bases from V and 0 bases from J, with 14 bases in between. The CDR3 reads CASSLDRTVNTEAFF. CDR3 DNA sequence: TGTGCCAGCAGCCTCGATCGGACGGTGAACACTGAAGCTTTCTTT.

This clonotype was seen a few times. This chain connects TRBV12-3 or TRBV12-4 to TRBJ2-1; D is unclear. The CDR3 runs to 12 residues. Trimming took off 6 bases at V and 9 bases at J, with 12 bases between the two ends. The CDR3 nucleotides are TGTGCCAGCAGGTTCGAGGTTACTGAGCAGTTCTTC. The encoded protein is CASRFEVTEQFF.

This clonotype has just a few counts. The chain couples TRBV12-3 or TRBV12-4 to TRBJ2-4; 8 positions agree with TRBD1. Germline trimming cut 6 bases from V and 3 bases from J; bases unmatched to any gene: 7. The length of the CDR3 is 15 residues. CDR3 sequence (DNA): TGTGCCAGCAGCGGACAGGGAGAGGACAAAAACATTCAGTACTTC. Translated, it gives CASSGQGEDKNIQYF.

The chain has TRBV20-1 and TRBJ1-6, with D unclear. The CDR3 is 16 amino acids. V shed 0 bases and J shed 7 bases, with 16 bases lying between them. CDR1 DFQATT and CDR2 SNEGSKA come from the germline V gene (reference sequence). The CDR3 DNA sequence: TGCAGTGCTAGAGATCCCGATGTCCGCAGAAATTCACCCCTCCACTTT. Protein product: CSARDPDVRRNSPLHF.

V usage is TRBV10-3 and J usage is TRBJ1-3; TRBD1 is a possible D gene (6 bases). V lost 2 bases and J lost 4, with 24 bases in between. This CDR3 is built from 19 residues. The germline CDR1 and CDR2 sequences are ENHRY and SYGVKD. CDR3 nucleotide sequence: TGTGCCATCAGTGAGAAGACCGTCTTGGGGGCATCATCCGGAAACACCATATATTTT. Amino acid sequence: CAISEKTVLGASSGNTIYF.

In its sample, this clonotype was seen a few times. The chain uses TRBV5-1 and TRBJ1-2; D not resolved. Germline V gene data show CDR1 as SGHRS and CDR2 as YFSETQ. This CDR3 is 14 amino acids long. Trimming stripped 0 bases from V and 3 bases from J, with 9 bases between. CDR3 nucleotides: TGCGCCAGCAGCTTGGGGACGGACCACTATGGCTACACCTTC. It yields the protein CASSLGTDHYGYTF.

The J gene is TRBJ2-3, the V gene TRBV19; D call uncertain. Germline V gene data show CDR1 as LNHDA and CDR2 as SQIVND (reference sequence). The CDR3 is 14 amino acids. With 6 bases removed from V and 0 bases from J, the gap between germline ends came to 10 bases. In DNA form, the CDR3 reads TGTGCCAGTAGGCCCCCGACTAGCACAGATACGCAGTATTTT. This sequence encodes CASRPPTSTDTQYF.

The CDR3 is CASSQSGSAYEQYF. DNA for the CDR3: TGTGCCAGCAGCCAATCAGGGTCAGCCTACGAGCAGTACTTC. The chain recombines TRBV7-9 with TRBJ2-7; tentative D call: TRBD1 (5 bases). The CDR3 runs 14 residues. Germline V lookup: CDR1 SEHNR, CDR2 FQNEAQ (reference sequence). Deletions cut 5 bases from V and 2 bases from J, with 13 bases between.

J is TRBJ1-5 and V is TRBV19; 11 bases are shared with TRBD1. Germline assignment: CDR1 LNHDA and CDR2 SQIVND (reference sequence). The CDR3 has 16 residues. J lost 5 bases, V lost 6 bases, and 9 bases had no gene match. CDR3: CASREDRGRYDQPQHF. CDR3 nucleotides: TGTGCCAGTAGAGAGGACAGGGGGCGTTACGATCAGCCCCAGCATTTT.

At least ten counts were recorded for this clonotype. The J gene is TRBJ2-5, the V gene TRBV7-8, with unresolved D. Per the germline V gene, CDR1 is SGHVS and CDR2 is FQNEAQ. The CDR3 loop spans 13 amino acids. Trimming stripped 3 bases from V and 4 bases from J, with 9 bases between. CDR3 DNA sequence: TGTGCCAGCAGCTTTGACTTAAGAGAGACCCAGTACTTC. Protein sequence: CASSFDLRETQYF.

V is TRBV27 and J is TRBJ2-3; D is ambiguous. The CDR3 is 13 amino acids. V dropped 0 bases and J dropped 6 bases, with 7 bases sitting between them. The germline gives CDR1 MNHEY, CDR2 SMNVEV (reference sequence). DNA for the CDR3: TGTGCCAGCAGTTTATCGGTCTTGGATACGCAGTATTTT. It yields the protein CASSLSVLDTQYF.

This clonotype has a handful of counts. The chain links TRBV6-2 or TRBV6-3 to TRBJ2-6; maybe TRBD1 (5 bases). CDR1 is MNHEY, CDR2 SVGEGT, per germline. There are 18 residues in the CDR3. Trimming took off 6 bases at V and 2 bases at J, with 20 bases between the two ends. CDR3 DNA: TGTGCCAGCAGCCAGGGTCGACTGGGGCTGGCTGGGGCCAACGTCCTGACTTTC. It encodes CASSQGRLGLAGANVLTF.

J is TRBJ1-1 and V is TRBV19; D gene uncertain. Germline V gene sequence: CDR1 LNHDA, CDR2 SQIVND (reference sequence). The germline V and J ends were trimmed by 3 bases and 4 bases, with 3 bases remaining between them. CDR3 size: 11 residues. CDR3 coding DNA: TGTGCCAGTAGTATGACCACTGAAGCTTTCTTT. This gives the protein CASSMTTEAFF.

The chain uses TRBV27 and TRBJ2-7; either TRBD1 or TRBD2 may supply D (6 bases each). V lost 4 bases to trimming and J lost 2 bases, with 12 bases between them. Germline V gene data show CDR1 as MNHEY and CDR2 as SMNVEV (reference sequence). This CDR3 is built from 14 residues. CDR3 DNA: TGTGCCAGCAGTTCTGGGGGGCAAACCTACGAGCAGTACTTC. It is translated as CASSSGGQTYEQYF.

Concerning this clonotype itself: The CDR3 ends on some other residue instead of the conserved phenylalanine or tryptophan, so this is likely a read error. This chain uses TRBV7-6 with TRBJ2-7; 8 bases agree with TRBD1. Germline V CDR1 and CDR2: SGHVS, FNYEAQ. This CDR3 comprises 15 residues. V shed 0 bases and J 4 bases; nucleotides not matched to a gene: 5. In DNA form, the CDR3 reads TGTGCCAGCAGCTTAGCAACAGGGGGTAATTACGAGCAGTACTGC. Protein sequence: CASSLATGGNYEQYC.